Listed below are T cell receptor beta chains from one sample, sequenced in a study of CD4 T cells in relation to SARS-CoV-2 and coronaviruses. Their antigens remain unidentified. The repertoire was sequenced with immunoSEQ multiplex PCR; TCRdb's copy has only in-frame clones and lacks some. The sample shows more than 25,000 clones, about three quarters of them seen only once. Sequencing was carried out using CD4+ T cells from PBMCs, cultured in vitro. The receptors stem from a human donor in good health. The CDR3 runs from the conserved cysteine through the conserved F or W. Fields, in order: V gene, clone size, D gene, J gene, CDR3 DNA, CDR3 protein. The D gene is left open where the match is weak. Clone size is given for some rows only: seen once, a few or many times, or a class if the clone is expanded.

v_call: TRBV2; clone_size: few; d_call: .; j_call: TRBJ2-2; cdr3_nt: TGTGCCAGCCAGACCGCAACTAACACCGGGGAGCTGTTTTTT; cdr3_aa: CASQTATNTGELFF
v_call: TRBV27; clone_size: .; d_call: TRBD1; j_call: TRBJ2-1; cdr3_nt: TGTGCCAGCAGGCCTGTGACAGGGTACAGCTCCTACAATGAGCAGTTCTTC; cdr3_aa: CASRPVTGYSSYNEQFF
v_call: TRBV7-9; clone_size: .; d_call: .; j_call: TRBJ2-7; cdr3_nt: TGTGCCAGCAGAGGTACGAGCTACGAGCAGTACTTC; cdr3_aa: CASRGTSYEQYF
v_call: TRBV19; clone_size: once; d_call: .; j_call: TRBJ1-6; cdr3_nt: TGTGCCAGTAGTATATTGGACATTGATTCACCCCTCCACTTT; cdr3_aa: CASSILDIDSPLHF
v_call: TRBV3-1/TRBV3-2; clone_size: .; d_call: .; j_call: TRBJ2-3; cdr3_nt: TGTGCCAGCAGCCAAGGGATTTGCACAGATACGCAGTATTTT; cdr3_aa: CASSQGICTDTQYF
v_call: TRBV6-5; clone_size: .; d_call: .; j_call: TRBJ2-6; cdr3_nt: TGTGCCAGCAGTTACTCACTCACTGGGGCCAACGTCCTGACTTTC; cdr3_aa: CASSYSLTGANVLTF
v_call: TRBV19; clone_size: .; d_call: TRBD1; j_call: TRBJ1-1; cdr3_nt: TGTGCCAGTAGTCCGCCGGACAGGCGACACACTGAAGCTTTCTTT; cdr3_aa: CASSPPDRRHTEAFF
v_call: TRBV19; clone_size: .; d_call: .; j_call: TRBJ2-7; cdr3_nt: TGTGCCAGTAGTTCAGGGACGTCAATATACGAGCAGTACTTC; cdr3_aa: CASSSGTSIYEQYF
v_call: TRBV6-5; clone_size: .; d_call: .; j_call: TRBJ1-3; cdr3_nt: TGTGCCAGCAGTTTACAGGGAGACTCTGGAAACACCATATATTTT; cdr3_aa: CASSLQGDSGNTIYF
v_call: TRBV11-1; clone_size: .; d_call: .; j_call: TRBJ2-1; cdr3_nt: TGTGCCAGTGCCAGGGGCTACCACAGCTCCTACAATGAGCAGTTCTTC; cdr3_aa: CASARGYHSSYNEQFF
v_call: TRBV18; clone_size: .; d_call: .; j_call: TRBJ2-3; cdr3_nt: TGTGCCAGCTCACAAGTACCGACGAGACCGAGCACAGATACGCAGTATTTT; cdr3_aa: CASSQVPTRPSTDTQYF
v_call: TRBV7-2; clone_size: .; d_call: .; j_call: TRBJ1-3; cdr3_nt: TGTGCCAGCAGCTTAGTGGCAGGGAACTCTGGAAACACCATATATTTT; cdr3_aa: CASSLVAGNSGNTIYF
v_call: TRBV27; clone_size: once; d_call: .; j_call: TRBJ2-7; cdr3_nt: TGTGCCAGCAGTTCCCTCGTTGGGTCCAACTACGAGCAGTACTTC; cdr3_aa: CASSSLVGSNYEQYF
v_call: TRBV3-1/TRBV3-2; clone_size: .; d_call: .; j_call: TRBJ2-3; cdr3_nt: TGTGCCAGCAGCCTCAGGAGGGTCACAGATACGCAGTATTTT; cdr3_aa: CASSLRRVTDTQYF
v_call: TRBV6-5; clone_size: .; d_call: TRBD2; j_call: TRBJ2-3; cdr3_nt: TGTGCCAGCAGTTCCGGGGGGGGCCCAGATACGCAGTATTTT; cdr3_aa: CASSSGGGPDTQYF
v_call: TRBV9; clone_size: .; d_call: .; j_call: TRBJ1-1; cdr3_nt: TGTGCCAGCAGCGTAGAGATTTCCAACACTGAAGCTTTCTTT; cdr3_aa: CASSVEISNTEAFF
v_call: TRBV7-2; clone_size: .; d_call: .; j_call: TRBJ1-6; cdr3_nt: TGTGCCAGCAGCTTATCTTTTGCAGGGGCCCTCCACTTT; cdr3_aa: CASSLSFAGALHF
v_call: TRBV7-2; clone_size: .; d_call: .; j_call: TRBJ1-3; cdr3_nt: TGTGCCAGCAGCTTAGGTTCTGACAGCTCTGGAAACACCATATATTTT; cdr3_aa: CASSLGSDSSGNTIYF
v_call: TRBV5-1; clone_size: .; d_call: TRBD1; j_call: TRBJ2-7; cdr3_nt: TGCGCCAGCAGCTTGGCAGGGGGCAGCTCCTACGAGCAGTACTTC; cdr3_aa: CASSLAGGSSYEQYF
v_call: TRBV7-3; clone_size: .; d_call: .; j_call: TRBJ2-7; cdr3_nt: TGTGCCAGCAGCAAGAGGAGGACGAGAGTTTACGAGCAGTACTTC; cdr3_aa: CASSKRRTRVYEQYF
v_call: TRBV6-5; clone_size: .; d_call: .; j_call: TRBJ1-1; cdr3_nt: TGTGCCAGCAGTTACTCGGGGGCTCGCACTGAAGCTTTCTTT; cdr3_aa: CASSYSGARTEAFF
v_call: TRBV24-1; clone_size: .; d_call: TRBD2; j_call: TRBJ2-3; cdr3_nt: TGTGCCACCAGCAGCGGGGGCCCGAAAGATACGCAGTATTTT; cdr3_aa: CATSSGGPKDTQYF
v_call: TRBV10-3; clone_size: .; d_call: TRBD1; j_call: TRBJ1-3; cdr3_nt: TGTGCCATCAGGGGGGACAGGAACACCATATATTTT; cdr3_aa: CAIRGDRNTIYF
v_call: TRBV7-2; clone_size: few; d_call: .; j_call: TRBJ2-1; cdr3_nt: TGTGCCAGCAGTTTTACCGGGCCCGCCTACAATGAGCAGTTCTTC; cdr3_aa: CASSFTGPAYNEQFF
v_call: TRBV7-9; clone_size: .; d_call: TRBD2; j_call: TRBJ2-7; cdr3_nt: TGTGCCAGCAGCTATAGCGGGAGGGCTTCCGAGCAGTACTTC; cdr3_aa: CASSYSGRASEQYF
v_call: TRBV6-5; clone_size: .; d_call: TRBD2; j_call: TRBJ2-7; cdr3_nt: TGTGCCAGCAGTATGACTAGCGGGAGTTACGAGCAGTACTTC; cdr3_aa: CASSMTSGSYEQYF
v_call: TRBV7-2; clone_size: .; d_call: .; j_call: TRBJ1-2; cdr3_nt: TGTGCCAGCAGCCCGTATGGGGAAGGGTATGGCTACACCTTC; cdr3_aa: CASSPYGEGYGYTF
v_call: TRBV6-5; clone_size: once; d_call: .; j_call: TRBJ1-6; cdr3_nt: TGTGCCAGCAGTCTGGACAGATATAATTCACCCCTCCACTTT; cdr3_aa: CASSLDRYNSPLHF
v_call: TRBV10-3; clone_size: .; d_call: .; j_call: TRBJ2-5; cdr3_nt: TGTGCCATCAGTGTTGGAGGGGAGACCCAGTACTTC; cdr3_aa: CAISVGGETQYF
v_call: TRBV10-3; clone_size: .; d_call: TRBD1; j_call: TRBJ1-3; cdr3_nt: TGTGCCATCAGTAAGGACAGGGGCCTCTCTGGAAACACCATATATTTT; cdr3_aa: CAISKDRGLSGNTIYF
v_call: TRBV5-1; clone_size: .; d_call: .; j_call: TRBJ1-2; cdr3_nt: TGCGCCAGCAGCGACGCCGGGAACTATGGCTACACCTTC; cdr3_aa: CASSDAGNYGYTF
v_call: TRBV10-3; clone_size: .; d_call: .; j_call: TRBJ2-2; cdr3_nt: TGTGCCATCAGTGTTGAGCCGGAAACCGGGGAGCTGTTTTTT; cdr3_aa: CAISVEPETGELFF
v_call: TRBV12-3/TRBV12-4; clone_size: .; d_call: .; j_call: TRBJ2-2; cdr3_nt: TGTGCCAGCAGTTTCGTTGGGGAGCTGTTTTTT; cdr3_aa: CASSFVGELFF
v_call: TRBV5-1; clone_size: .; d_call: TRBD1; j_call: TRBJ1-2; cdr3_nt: TGCGCCAGCAGGCGTAGTGGACAGGATACTAGAGACTATGGCTACACCTTC; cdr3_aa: CASRRSGQDTRDYGYTF
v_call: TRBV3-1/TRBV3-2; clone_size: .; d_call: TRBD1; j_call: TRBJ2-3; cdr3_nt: TGTGCCAGCAGCCAAGGGGAGACAGGGACAGATACGCAGTATTTT; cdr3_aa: CASSQGETGTDTQYF
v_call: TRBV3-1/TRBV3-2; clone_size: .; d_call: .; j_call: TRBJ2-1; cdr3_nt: TGTGCCAGCAGCCAAGAAGGGGTCCTTCATGAGCAGTTCTTC; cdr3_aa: CASSQEGVLHEQFF
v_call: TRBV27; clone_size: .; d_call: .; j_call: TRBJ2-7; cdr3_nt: TGTGCCAGCAGTTTGGAGGGTCCCCCGGGGGAGCAGTACTTC; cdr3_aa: CASSLEGPPGEQYF
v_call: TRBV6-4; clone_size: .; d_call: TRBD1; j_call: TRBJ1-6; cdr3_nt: TGTGCCAGCAGTGGGACAGGGGCAGGACCCCTCCACTTT; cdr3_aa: CASSGTGAGPLHF
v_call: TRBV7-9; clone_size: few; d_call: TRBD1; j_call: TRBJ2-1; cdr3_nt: TGTGCCAGCAGCCACCCCCGGACAGGGGGATATCTCTACAATGAGCAGTTCTTC; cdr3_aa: CASSHPRTGGYLYNEQFF
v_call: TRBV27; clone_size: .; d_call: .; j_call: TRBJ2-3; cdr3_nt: TGTGCCAGCAGTTCTTCCATCGTCCAAGGAAGGGATACGCAGTATTTT; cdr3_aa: CASSSSIVQGRDTQYF